Shown below are 19 T cell receptor beta chains from a single sample sequenced in a study of post-analysis software for immune sequencing data. Which antigens these TCRs recognize remains unknown. Included in the TCR beta cDNA libraries were unique molecular identifiers. TCRdb re-analysed the PCR reads in MiXCR, keeping a single row per CDR3 protein. This repertoire shows roughly 800,000 distinct CDR3 sequences, more than 45% found once; its top ten account for roughly 4.5%. Study-level results: Roughly 5 TRBV segments (TRBV5-6, TRBV5-1 and TRBV20-1 among them) occurred more frequently in patients than in controls.

The sequenced sample consisted of blood. These receptors all come from a girl aged 10-17 years with multiple sclerosis.

This clonotype was observed a few times. J is TRBJ2-1 and V is TRBV27; D may be TRBD2 (5 bases). CDR1 is MNHEY and CDR2 is SMNVEV in the germline V gene (reference sequence). V gave up 8 bases and J gave up 4 bases, with 15 bases separating them. The CDR3 has 14 amino acids. The CDR3 protein is CASERGMGYNEQFF. The DNA for the CDR3 is TGTGCCAGCGAACGGGGAATGGGATACAATGAGCAGTTCTTC.

The chain uses TRBV20-1 and TRBJ2-2; tentatively, D is TRBD2 (5 bases). This CDR3 is built from 14 residues. The V end was cut by 4 bases, the J end by 4 bases, with 13 bases between. Germline V CDR1 and CDR2: DFQATT, SNEGSKA (reference sequence). Here the CDR3 DNA reads TGCAGTGCTACTACATCAGCGGTCACCGGGGAGCTGTTTTTT. Its protein product is CSATTSAVTGELFF.

This clonotype was observed a handful of times. This chain connects TRBV29-1 to TRBJ2-4; 7 bases fit TRBD2. The ends lost 6 bases at V and 0 bases at J; junction bases unmatched: 2. This CDR3 comprises 13 residues. Germline V CDR1 and CDR2: SQVTM, ANQGSEA. The CDR3 nucleotides read TGCAGCGTCCTAGCGGTAGCCAAAAACATTCAGTACTTC. Translated, it gives CSVLAVAKNIQYF. Variable domain in full (rest from reference TRBV29-1 and TRBJ2-4): SAVISQKPSRDICQRGTSLTIQCQVDSQVTMMFWYRQQPGQSLTLIATANQGSEATYESGFVIDKFPISRPNLTFSTLTVSNMSPEDSSIYLCSVLAVAKNIQYFGAGTRLSVL.

This clonotype was picked up a small number of times. The J gene is TRBJ2-1, the V gene TRBV12-3 or TRBV12-4; weak D call: TRBD2 (6 bases). This CDR3 region has 14 residues. The V gene lost 6 bases and the J gene lost 15 bases, with 24 bases spanning the gap. The CDR3 reads CASRGDFSSGGSFF. Written as DNA, the CDR3 is TGTGCCAGCAGGGGGGACTTTTCCAGCGGTGGGTCGTTCTTC.

This clonotype was seen only a few times. The chain combines TRBV20-1 with TRBJ2-7; D gene unclear. CDR1 and CDR2 (germline): DFQATT, SNEGSKA (reference sequence). The CDR3 runs 13 residues. Trimming shortened V by 5 bases and J by 3 bases, and 14 bases separated the two germline ends. The CDR3 spells CSASRPTLYEQYF. CDR3 DNA: TGCAGTGCTTCCCGACCGACACTCTACGAGCAGTACTTC.

The chain combines TRBV20-1 with TRBJ1-1; 7 bases align to TRBD1. Germline V lookup: CDR1 DFQATT, CDR2 SNEGSKA (reference sequence). V lost 6 bases to trimming and J lost 4 bases; unmatched junction nucleotides: 8. The CDR3 covers 13 residues. CDR3 sequence (DNA): TGCAGTGCCACAAAGACAGGGACCACTGAAGCTTTCTTT. Its translation: CSATKTGTTEAFF.

This clonotype has a handful of counts. V is TRBV27 and J is TRBJ2-7; the D gene is possibly TRBD2 (5 bases). Trimming took off 0 bases at V and 7 bases at J, with 10 bases between the two ends. CDR1 and CDR2 from the germline V gene are MNHEY and SMNVEV (reference sequence). The CDR3 length is 13 residues. The CDR3 DNA sequence: TGTGCCAGCAGTTTATCCCGATCGGGGGAGCAGTACTTC. Residues: CASSLSRSGEQYF.

V is TRBV20-1 and J is TRBJ2-7; weak D call: TRBD1 (5 bases). The CDR3 consists of 15 residues. Germline V gene sequence: CDR1 DFQATT, CDR2 SNEGSKA (reference sequence). Trimming cost V 4 bases and J 2 bases, with 18 bases left between them. CDR3 region: CSATPTEPKPYEQYF. CDR3 sequence (DNA): TGCAGTGCTACCCCGACAGAACCGAAACCCTACGAGCAGTACTTC.

CDR3 in amino acids: CASSLGGGRAYNEQFF. The CDR3 DNA sequence: TGTGCCAGCAGCTTAGGGGGCGGCCGCGCCTACAATGAGCAGTTCTTC. The rearrangement links TRBV7-8 to TRBJ2-1, with D perhaps TRBD1 (5 bases). The CDR3 extends over 16 amino acids. The germline gives CDR1 SGHVS, CDR2 FQNEAQ. With 1 base removed from V and 2 bases from J, the gap between germline ends came to 12 bases.

V and J are TRBV12-3 or TRBV12-4 and TRBJ2-7; no clear D. The CDR3 is 13 amino acids. Trimming removed 3 bases from V and 5 bases from J, with 11 bases in between. The CDR3 protein is CASSFSVADEQYF. The CDR3 region has the DNA TGTGCCAGCAGTTTTAGTGTGGCTGACGAGCAGTACTTC.

Here the CDR3 reads CASSQASNQLGVRSYNEQFF. The CDR3, as DNA: TGTGCCAGCAGCCAAGCTTCAAACCAATTGGGGGTGAGGTCCTACAATGAGCAGTTCTTC. The rearrangement links TRBV4-2 to TRBJ2-1; the D call may be TRBD1 or TRBD2 (5 bases each). Looked up from germline, CDR1 is LGHNA and CDR2 is YNFKEQ. The CDR3 spans 20 residues. Trimming left V 1 base short and J 1 base short, with 23 bases between.

Only a few counts were recorded for this clonotype. V is TRBV5-1 and J is TRBJ2-7; D might be TRBD1 (7 bases). Germline values: CDR1 SGHRS, CDR2 YFSETQ. This CDR3 is 15 amino acids long. V lost 0 bases, J lost 4 bases, and 14 bases lay in between. Written as DNA, the CDR3 is TGCGCCAGCAGCTTGGGAGGCGGGACAGTATACGAGCAGTACTTC. Its protein product is CASSLGGGTVYEQYF.

The chain combines TRBV7-2 with TRBJ2-1; 8 nucleotides match TRBD2. The germline CDR1 and CDR2 sequences are SGHTA and FQGNSA. After removal of 3 bases from V and 10 bases from J, the junction contained 8 bases not matched to a gene. The CDR3 loop spans 14 amino acids. The CDR3 here is CASSLLRTSSEQFF. DNA for the CDR3: TGTGCCAGCAGCTTGTTAAGGACTAGCAGCGAGCAGTTCTTC.

The CDR3 DNA sequence: TGTGCCAGCAGCCGATCAGGGGTCCCAGATACGCAGTATTTT. The encoded protein is CASSRSGVPDTQYF. V and J are TRBV7-9 and TRBJ2-3, with D perhaps matching TRBD1 (6 bases). V shed 5 bases and J shed 4 bases, with 13 bases lying between them. Germline assignment: CDR1 SEHNR and CDR2 FQNEAQ (reference sequence). The CDR3 has 14 residues.

This clonotype was picked up a small number of times. The chain uses TRBV25-1 and TRBJ2-1; 7 bases are shared with TRBD2. Germline V lookup: CDR1 MGHDK, CDR2 SYGVNS. V lost 4 bases, J lost 3 bases, and 9 bases stayed unmatched. The CDR3 has 16 amino acids. The CDR3 region has the DNA TGTGCCAGCAGTGCCCTAGCGGCCCAGCTCTACAATGAGCAGTTCTTC. Translating gives CASSALAAQLYNEQFF.

Only a few counts were recorded for this clonotype. CDR3 residues: CSVDGTGQETQYF. CDR3 DNA: TGCAGCGTTGACGGGACAGGGCAAGAGACCCAGTACTTC. This chain joins TRBV29-1 and TRBJ2-5, with 9 bases aligning to TRBD1. The junction had 1 base not matched to a gene; V was cut back by 3 bases and J by 2 bases. Germline V gene lookup returns CDR1 SQVTM and CDR2 ANQGSEA. The CDR3 totals 13 residues.

Of note for this clonotype: At one end the junction does not follow the germline gene, possibly because of a read error. The chain has TRBV4-2 and TRBJ2-6, with a possible D match to TRBD2 (5 bases). The CDR3 consists of 11 residues. Germline V gives CDR1 LGHNA, CDR2 YNFKEQ. The CDR3 DNA sequence: TGTGCCAGCAGCCAAGGGGGAGTCCGGACTTTC. Its translation: CASSQGGVRTF.

This clonotype was seen a few times. The chain recombines TRBV3-1 with TRBJ1-2; possibly TRBD1 for D (6 bases). V was clipped by 0 bases and J by 7 bases, with 15 bases between them. Germline CDR1 LGHDT, CDR2 YNNKEL (reference sequence). The CDR3 spans 15 residues. The CDR3 sequence is CASSQDFQGCTGYTF. The CDR3 region has the DNA TGTGCCAGCAGCCAAGATTTTCAGGGGTGTACTGGCTACACCTTC.

The rearrangement links TRBV7-9 to TRBJ1-2; no clear D. Germline assignment: CDR1 SEHNR and CDR2 FQNEAQ (reference sequence). This CDR3 has 16 residues. The V end lost 6 bases, the J end lost 4 bases, and 21 bases lay between the germline ends. In nucleotides, the CDR3 is TGTGCCAGCAGACCTAGTGTGGCCCCAGAGGGCTATGGCTACACCTTC. This encodes CASRPSVAPEGYGYTF. Variable domain in full (rest from reference TRBV7-9 and TRBJ1-2): DTGVSQNPRHKITKRGQNVTFRCDPISEHNRLYWYRQTLGQGPEFLTYFQNEAQLEKSRLLSDRFSAERPKGSFSTLEIQRTEQGDSAMYLCASRPSVAPEGYGYTFGSGTRLTVV.